Listed below are T cell receptor beta chains from one sample, sequenced in a study of human T cells and chemical hapten exposure. One entry per CDR3 protein, called by TCRdb with MiXCR from the RACE reads. The table includes about 140,000 distinct CDR3 sequences, about an eighth detected once. The material sequenced was whole blood, taken in connection with sensitization to the hapten diphenylcyclopropenone (DPC). These receptors were obtained from a woman in her forties or fifties with alopecia areata. Some clones in this sample may be carry-over from other donors' samples. CDR3s include the opening cysteine and the closing phenylalanine or tryptophan. Each record gives: V gene, J gene, D gene, CDR3 protein. D genes are given only for firm matches.

>TRBV9|TRBJ1-1|-
CASSVSTGTDTEAFF
>TRBV10-3|TRBJ1-5|-
CAISVGGPDQPQHF
>TRBV5-1|TRBJ2-7|TRBD2
CASSPGLAVSYEQYF
>TRBV7-3|TRBJ1-1|-
CASSLMSGNTEAFF
>TRBV27|TRBJ2-3|TRBD2
CASSFQARGTSSITDTQYF
>TRBV27|TRBJ2-5|TRBD2
CASSLSGRLGTQYF
>TRBV28|TRBJ2-2|TRBD1
CASSLPTGAAGELFF
>TRBV28|TRBJ1-5|-
CASSRAGDVNQPQHF
>TRBV20-1|TRBJ2-1|TRBD2
CSARGTGLAGARYNEQFF
>TRBV20-1|TRBJ1-3|TRBD1
CSVRQAGGLYGNTIYF
>TRBV9|TRBJ1-5|-
CASSVLLAISPQHF
>TRBV19|TRBJ2-5|-
CASSDSGAETQYF
>TRBV7-6|TRBJ1-5|-
CASSLAQGYQPQHF
>TRBV3-1|TRBJ2-1|TRBD2
CASSQVTSVGNEQFF
>TRBV3-1|TRBJ2-1|TRBD2
CASTTSGRGNEQFF
>TRBV27|TRBJ2-1|-
CASSLGRGAGNEQFF
>TRBV5-1|TRBJ2-1|-
CASSFEDTDEQFF
>TRBV7-3|TRBJ2-2|-
CASSSSASGELFF
>TRBV5-1|TRBJ2-3|-
CASSLDNRGGTDTQYF
>TRBV30|TRBJ2-7|-
CAWSAVHEQYF
>TRBV24-1|TRBJ1-1|-
CATSDRRQEATEAFF
>TRBV7-2|TRBJ1-1|-
CASSPDSRAEAFF
>TRBV20-1|TRBJ1-5|TRBD1
CSAFTGDRNQPQHF
>TRBV7-6|TRBJ2-7|TRBD2
CASSLTPPGRDFYEQYF
>TRBV5-1|TRBJ2-3|TRBD2
CASSLELAGVTQYF
>TRBV29-1|TRBJ1-1|-
CSAGDGPNTEAFF